Below, one TCR beta chain is given with its context. What antigen it recognizes has not been identified. No much larger clonotype is one base removed from it; base qualities were not supplied. The trial excluded patients who had a history of autoimmune disease or were on systemic immunosuppression. Peripheral blood for TCR sequencing was collected from all dose cohorts at baseline, on cycle 4 day 1, and on cycle 7 day 1. Samples were obtained from an open-label, multicenter, first-in-human phase I dose-escalation trial of ivuxolimab. Adults with locally advanced or metastatic melanoma, renal cell, hepatocellular, or head and neck squamous cell carcinoma were enrolled in the trial. CD4+ and CD8+ T cells were sorted separately from peripheral blood before TCR sequencing. CDR3 length: 15 amino acids, cysteine to phenylalanine. CDR3 DNA only is kept here, 45 bases in frame from base 1. Per the germline V gene, KGHSH is the CDR1 and LQKENI is the CDR2. The junction shows trimming of 1 base on V and 4 bases on J, plus 13 bases between the germline ends.

Genomic DNA was extracted from sorted cells for sequencing of the TCRbeta CDR3 region. The immunoSEQ Assay was used to sequence the TCRbeta CDR3 regions. In TCRdb, the immuneACCESS table is reduced to in-frame sequences with V and J assigned. These tables do not hold every clone; where another copy was compared, an unresolved V gene accounts for under half, and the others remain unexplained. The sample data list roughly 8,000 clones, and around 91% of these were observed just once. Approximately 4.8% of the sample is taken by the ten largest. The data derive from a study of OX40 agonist ivuxolimab in advanced cancers. About the full investigation: Ivuxolimab was an agonistic, fully human IgG2 monoclonal antibody directed against OX40 (CD134), a costimulatory receptor. Intravenous ivuxolimab was administered to patients every 2 weeks at six dose levels: 0.01, 0.1, 0.3, 1.5, 3 and 10 mg/kg. Among the approximately 50 dose-escalation patients, around 20 had hepatocellular carcinoma, around 15 melanoma, 9 renal cell carcinoma and 9 head and neck cancer. A male proportion of roughly 80% and a mean age of about 60 years, ranging from roughly 23 to 90, were recorded for the dose-escalation cohort. Patients were allowed to have had prior anti-PD-1, anti-PD-L1 or anti-CTLA-4 therapy, and roughly 40% of the dose-escalation patients had been treated with checkpoint inhibitors. Three dose-escalation patients achieved partial responses, one with hepatocellular carcinoma and two with cutaneous melanoma. The point of sequencing TCRbeta in the periphery was to test whether ivuxolimab changed TCR sequence diversity and drove clonal T-cell expansion. The monotherapy dose-escalation portion (N = 52 patients) of the phase I ivuxolimab trial is reported in the paper. Results the study describes overall, beyond this receptor: At doses from 0.1 to 3.0 mg/kg, clonal expansion was seen in both CD4+ and CD8+ blood T cells between baseline and week 6. The antigen specificity of the peripheral T cells that underwent clonal expansion was not determined. In the 0.1-3.0 mg/kg groups, partial responders had among the lowest normalized peripheral clonal expansion, particularly in CD8+ T cells. On average, CD8+ T cells showed more expanded clones than CD4+ T cells after ivuxolimab. Low levels of normalized T-cell clonal expansion were also seen in some patients who did not respond.

The material sequenced was CD4+ or CD8+ T cells sorted from blood, taken in a trial of the OX40 agonist ivuxolimab. The TCR sequence derives from an adult with an advanced solid tumor such as melanoma, head and neck, liver or kidney cancer. Recombination joined TRBV18 with TRBJ1-2; the D gene is unclear. In nucleotides, the sequence is TGTGCCAGCTCACCACGGAGGGAATCTATCTATGGCTACACCTTC. It translates as CASSPRRESIYGYTF. Extended through the reference TRBV18 and TRBJ1-2 proteins, this CDR3 yields the full variable domain: NAGVMQNPRHLVRRRGQEARLRCSPMKGHSHVYWYRQLPEEGLKFMVYLQKENIIDESGMPKERFSAEFPKEGPSILRIQQVVRGDSAAYFCASSPRRESIYGYTFGSGTRLTVV.